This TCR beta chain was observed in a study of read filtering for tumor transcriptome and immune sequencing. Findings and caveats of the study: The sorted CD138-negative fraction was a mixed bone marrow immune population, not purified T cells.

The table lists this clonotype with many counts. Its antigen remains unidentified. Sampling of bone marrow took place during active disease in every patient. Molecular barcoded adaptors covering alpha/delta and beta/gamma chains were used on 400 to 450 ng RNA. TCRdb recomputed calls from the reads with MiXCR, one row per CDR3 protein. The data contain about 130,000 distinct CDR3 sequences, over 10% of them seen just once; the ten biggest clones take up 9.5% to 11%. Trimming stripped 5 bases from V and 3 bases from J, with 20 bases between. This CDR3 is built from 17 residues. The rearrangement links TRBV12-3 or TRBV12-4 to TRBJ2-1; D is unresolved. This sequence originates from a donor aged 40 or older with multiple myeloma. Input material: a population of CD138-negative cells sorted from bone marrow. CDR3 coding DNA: TGTGCCAGCAGTGCCCCCCCCGGCAGGACGATCTACAATGAGCAGTTCTTC. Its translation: CASSAPPGRTIYNEQFF.